The TCR beta chain described here comes from a study of blood T cell repertoires in COVID-19. In the source study's methods: Reference gene primers were amplified, and this amplification served to estimate nucleated cell counts. Assay used: immunoSEQ multiplex PCR; TCRdb lists only in-frame clones, some missing. V and J calls and clone size are copied from that table; D and trimming were computed from the DNA. The sample includes over 200,000 clones, 85% to 90% of them seen just once. The CDR3 spans 15 residues. The V end lost 4 bases, the J end lost 8 bases, and 20 bases lay between the germline ends. In germline, CDR1 is LNHNV, CDR2 YYDKDF (reference sequence).

Sequenced: peripheral blood. This sequence originates from a young man with COVID-19, enrolled during active disease. The rearrangement uses TRBV15 and TRBJ1-2, with D perhaps TRBD1 (6 bases). For the CDR3, the DNA is TGTGCCACCAGCACACGATCCGGGACATCGGGAGGCTACACCTTC. Amino acids: CATSTRSGTSGGYTF.